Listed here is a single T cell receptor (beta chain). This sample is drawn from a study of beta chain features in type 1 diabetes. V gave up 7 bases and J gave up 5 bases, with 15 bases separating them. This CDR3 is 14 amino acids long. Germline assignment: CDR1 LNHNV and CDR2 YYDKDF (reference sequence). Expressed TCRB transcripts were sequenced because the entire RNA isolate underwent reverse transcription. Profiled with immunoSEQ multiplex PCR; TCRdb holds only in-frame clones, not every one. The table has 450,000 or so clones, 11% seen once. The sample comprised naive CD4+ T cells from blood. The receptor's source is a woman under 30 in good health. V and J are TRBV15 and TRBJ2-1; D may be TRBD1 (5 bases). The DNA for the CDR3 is TGTGCCACCAAGATTTGGCAGGGTAACAATGAGCAGTTCTTC. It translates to CATKIWQGNNEQFF.